This TCR beta chain was captured by sequencing in a study of cytomegalovirus exposure and HLA in healthy donors. Germline V gene data show CDR1 as SGHRS and CDR2 as YFSETQ. The V end lost 2 bases, the J end lost 2 bases, and 7 bases lay between the germline ends. The CDR3 consists of 13 residues. Use of 60 Vbeta and 13 Jbeta primers characterized the PCR. The protocol was immunoSEQ multiplex PCR, while the TCRdb copy is restricted to in-frame clones and leaves out a portion. Among more than 120,000 clones, 75% to 90% were seen once, and the ten largest hold roughly 2.9%. This clonotype was obtained from a woman between 25 and 40 years old in good health and CMV-seronegative. The V gene is TRBV5-1, the J gene TRBJ2-5; perhaps TRBD1 as D (5 bases). Material for sequencing was PBMCs. The CDR3 nucleotides are TGCGCCAGCAGCTTTCAGGGTCAAGAGACCCAGTACTTC. This gives the protein CASSFQGQETQYF.